The present TCR beta chain was sequenced within a study of cytomegalovirus exposure and HLA in healthy donors (dated by TCRdb to between 2016 and 2019). Study-wide context: An earlier analysis of some 620 of the donors reported about 300 Gb of sequence data and about 120 million unique TCR beta sequences obtained from 180 million or so T cells. An early release that covered some 640 HLA-typed donors contained 250 to 350 gigabases of sequencing data and 65 million to 100 million unique TCR sequences. Among the roughly 400 genotyped donors, around 81% belonged to the genetic ancestry cluster associated with self-reported Caucasian donors. The study aimed to test whether signatures of past pathogen exposure could be identified by cataloging public T cell receptors. The T cell repertoires of several hundred subjects were profiled by immunosequencing and related to cytomegalovirus serostatus. In addition to the first cohort of 666 subjects, a separate validation cohort of 100 to 150 different subjects was used. The study combined high-throughput TCR immunosequencing, statistical association of individual TCRs with disease status, and machine learning to predict cytomegalovirus infection status. In a later analysis, previously published TCR beta repertoires from several hundred donors were re-analyzed and high-resolution HLA genotyping was added so that TCR occurrence patterns could be studied. Rather than drawing on any new phenotypic data, the later analysis identified candidate immune exposures from TCR beta sequences and the way those sequences occurred across donors. To decide whether each TCR beta V gene segment behaved as functional or pseudogenic, an earlier analysis of over 500 of the donors relied on high-throughput TCR beta sequencing. Donor age, sex, ethnicity and CMV serostatus were collected together with the repertoire data. A later genetic analysis used genome-wide SNP genotypes for about 65% of the roughly 700 donors, treating that subset as a discovery cohort. Every repertoire in the discovery cohort had been generated on one and the same sequencing platform. HLA typing covered class I and class II loci at four-digit resolution. The number of typed donors differed by locus: about 620-640 for A, B, C, DRB1 and DQB1; approximately 520 for DQA1; 606 for DPA1; and 450 to 480 for DPB1. Several DR-DQ haplotypes were treated as single units for association and clustering because of strong linkage in the cohort. On average, approximately 250,000 unique TCR beta nucleotide sequences were sequenced per donor among some 430 genotyped donors of the cohort, with 15% to 20% of those sequences being non-productive. The paper as a whole reports these results and caveats: It was suggested by the authors that the approach could potentially be generalized to other disease states and immunological phenotypes. In a later analysis, HLA-associated TCR beta chains were found to be more clonally expanded and to have lower generation probabilities than equally common non-associated chains. Several of the top co-occurrence clusters appeared to be linked to parvovirus B19, influenza, CMV and Epstein-Barr virus, according to a later analysis. An earlier analysis of around 600 of the donors showed that most TCR beta V segments appeared in productive rearrangements either about 87% or about 30% of the time, which broadly matched IMGT annotations. Across donors, most TCR sequences were observed very rarely, whereas some public TCRs were present in many individuals. In both the original and validation cohorts, the classifier was reported to diagnose cytomegalovirus status with high specificity and sensitivity. A further reported finding was that TCR beta sequences accurately predicted the HLA-A and HLA-B alleles for most subjects in the first cohort. In a later analysis, 15,000 to 20,000 TCR beta sequences were associated with specific HLA alleles at a false discovery rate of 0.05. The only immune exposure information available for the cohort was CMV serostatus. Seventeen rarely observed V segments, including chromosome 9 orphons, were excluded from the earlier analysis of just under 600 of the donors because counts were too low. This cohort had only TCR beta chains sequenced, and the lack of alpha or paired-chain data limited which features could be detected. In a later analysis, the rate of TCR association differed among HLA loci, with DRB1 alleles having the most associated TCRs and HLA-C alleles having the fewest. HLA typing was unavailable for some donors at each locus, so association tests used only the typed subset. The presence/absence analyses assumed that sequencing depth was roughly uniform across donors, and that assumption may not be true. A later genetic analysis reported fewer N-insertions in productive TCRs among donors in an Asian-associated ancestry cluster than the approximately 670-donor mean. Some IMGT-functional V segments, including TRBV6-2 and TRBV6-3, could not be distinguished by the 87-base-pair reads and were therefore excluded. In the study, approximately 160 TCR beta chains were listed as associated with cytomegalovirus. A later analysis found that most CMV-associated TCR beta chains appeared HLA-restricted, with HLA associations seemingly driven largely by CMV exposure. When HLA alleles, especially DR and DQ, strongly co-occurred, TCR associations were difficult to assign to individual alleles. Linkage disequilibrium might explain the correlated functional status among segregating V segments, but an unknown experimental factor could not be excluded. V-gene and J-gene trimming of TCR beta chains was associated with a missense DCLRE1C variant in a later genetic analysis, and the association was replicated in an independent cohort. The sequencing pipeline was judged likely to have produced a cluster of highly shared sequence variants as a technical artifact. In vitro tests confirmed that three of the cytomegalovirus-associated TCR beta chains recognize cytomegalovirus antigens.

As for this clone: Its target antigen remains unknown. Nothing much larger sits one base from this clone, and base qualities are not available.

The library came from the immunoSEQ multiplex PCR assay. A mixture of 60 forward primers for TCR Vbeta segments and 13 reverse primers for TCR Jbeta segments was used in the multiplex PCR. A multiplex PCR assay on genomic DNA amplified the CDR3 region of rearranged TCR beta genes. The amplified TCR beta libraries were sequenced on the Illumina HiSeq System as 87-base-pair reads. The authors processed their data as follows. Across the 500 to 700 repertoires, a later analysis counted roughly 77 million unique TCR beta chains, roughly 11 million of which were shared by at least two donors. A nearest-neighbor algorithm error-corrected the raw reads and collapsed the reads into unique sequences, merging closely related sequences to remove PCR and sequencing errors. CDR3 sequences were aligned to IMGT reference sequences to assign V, D and J gene segments. For a sequence to be retained, a match of at least six nucleotides to both a V gene segment and a J gene segment was required. Rearrangements were called productive when the CDR3 lacked stop codons and stayed in frame with V and J; all others were non-productive. CDR3 was defined by IMGT convention, running from the second conserved V-encoded cysteine to the conserved J-encoded phenylalanine. Sequences without an unambiguous match to a single V gene segment were excluded from the earlier analysis of approximately 560 of the donors. In an earlier analysis of 587 of the donors, a V segment was called functional when productive rearrangements were above 56.7%, and segregating when the standard deviation between donors exceeded 5%. A statistical classification framework was built to diagnose cytomegalovirus status from the catalog of TCR beta chain sequences. In a later analysis, TCR nucleotide sequences were compared against IMGT/GENE-DB human TR gene sequences so that V and J genes could be assigned. Using the TCRdist pipeline, a later analysis assigned CDR3 sequences along with most-parsimonious VDJ recombination scenarios. A later analysis defined each TCR beta chain by its CDR3 amino acid sequence plus V-gene family, and excluded reads lacking a unique V-gene family. In a later analysis, 550 to 650 highly shared, low-generation-probability nucleotide sequences were removed to address suspected cross-contamination and a sequencing artifact. In a later analysis, a clonal expansion index for each public chain was calculated from normalized within-repertoire ranks of inferred template counts. A later analysis computed generation probabilities with a VDJ recombination model fitted to out-of-frame rearrangements, and checked the results against IGoR. A later analysis scored TCR-TCR, TCR-HLA and TCR-CMV co-occurrence with hypergeometric tests, applying a repertoire-size bias correction to TCR pairs. A later analysis estimated false discovery rates by permuting HLA or CMV assignments 20 times. In a later analysis, co-occurring TCRs were grouped using DBSCAN, and TCRdist sequence similarity was added for clustering within HLA-allele-positive subsets. For co-occurrence clustering, repertoires with fewer than 30,000 or more than 120,000 public chains were excluded, along with several repertoires with anomalous nucleotide sharing. TCRdb re-hosts the immuneACCESS table, in-frame sequences only. Its copies lack some clones; in the studies checked, an unresolved V gene accounts for under half of them, and the cause for the rest is not known. V and J calls and clone size come straight from that table; D and trimming were deduced from the DNA. The sample yields more than 140,000 clones; around 75% were counted once. The biggest ten clones account for around 3.4% of the sample.

Taken from cysteine to phenylalanine, the CDR3 has 14 residues. Here the CDR3 DNA is all that survives: 42 bases in frame from base 1. V was cut back by 6 bases and J by 2 bases, leaving a gap of 13 bases between them. The germline V gene sets CDR1 to SQVTM and CDR2 to ANQGSEA. In total, approximately 610 healthy bone marrow donors made up the cohort. Cohort members were all nominally healthy when sampled, although unrecorded immune exposures were likely present. The donor tested CMV seronegative, placing the donor among the approximately 360 seronegative members of the cohort. Each donor provided a peripheral blood sample, and peripheral blood mononuclear cells were used for TCR beta sequencing. Genomic DNA extraction from the blood cell samples was performed with the Qiagen DNeasy Blood Extraction Kit.

The source material was PBMCs. The origin of this receptor is a man in his forties in good health and CMV-seronegative. The rearrangement combines TRBV29-1 with TRBJ2-2; possibly the D gene is TRBD2, per 5 matching bases. The CDR3 region: CSVARGFNTGELFF. The sequence in DNA is TGCAGCGTGGCGCGCGGGTTTAACACCGGGGAGCTGTTTTTT.